What follows are 29 T cell receptor beta chains derived from one specimen sequenced in a study of blood T cell repertoires in COVID-19. Produced via immunoSEQ multiplex PCR; TCRdb's table is partial and in-frame only. Seen here are about 150,000 clones, 60% to 85% observed once, and the top ten hold roughly 1.5%. Input material: peripheral blood. The origin of the receptors is a man at least 80 years old with acute or convalescent COVID-19.

The chain combines TRBV5-1 with TRBJ2-2, with D maybe TRBD2 (6 bases). The germline V and J ends were trimmed by 7 bases and 1 base, with 17 bases remaining between them. The CDR3 contains 16 residues. CDR1 SGHRS and CDR2 YFSETQ come from the germline V gene. The chain's CDR3 is CASAKTGTENTGELFF. The CDR3 DNA reads TGCGCCAGCGCCAAAACCGGGACTGAGAACACCGGGGAGCTGTTTTTT.

This chain joins TRBV5-8 and TRBJ2-7, with TRBD1 identical over 7 bases. The V gene's germline CDR1 is SGHTS and CDR2 YDEGEE. The CDR3 contains 14 residues. J lost 0 bases, V lost 4 bases, and 4 bases had no gene match. The CDR3 sequence: CASSRDSFSYEQYV. The CDR3 DNA sequence: TGTGCCAGCAGCCGGGACAGTTTCTCCTACGAGCAGTACGTC.

The CDR3, as DNA: TGTGCCAGCAACAAACAGGGGGCTAGGAATGAGCGGCAGTTCTTC. Translation gives CASNKQGARNERQFF. The J gene is TRBJ2-1, the V gene TRBV6-5, with 9 bases fitting TRBD1. CDR1 is MNHEY and CDR2 is SVGAGI in the germline V gene. Losses at the gene ends were 7 bases for V and 12 bases for J; bases not matched to a gene: 16. CDR3 length equals 15 residues.

The chain uses TRBV19 and TRBJ1-3; 10 nucleotides align to TRBD1. The CDR3 consists of 14 residues. Germline CDR1 LNHDA, CDR2 SQIVND (reference sequence). V lost 5 bases, J lost 7 bases, and 5 bases stayed unmatched. CDR3 DNA: TGTGCCAGTAGTCGGGACAGGGGAGTCAACACCATATATTTT. This gives the protein CASSRDRGVNTIYF.

The rearrangement uses TRBV11-1 and TRBJ1-6; 9 bases map to TRBD1. The germline gives CDR1 SGHAT, CDR2 FQDESV (reference sequence). This CDR3 is 13 amino acids long. The ends lost 8 bases at V and 9 bases at J; junction bases unmatched: 5. Written as DNA, the CDR3 is TGTGCCAGCGCCTTGGACAGGGGTTCACCCCTCCACTTT. It translates to CASALDRGSPLHF.

This sequence joins TRBV6-4 and TRBJ1-2; TRBD1 aligns across 7 bases. The CDR3 loop spans 13 amino acids. The junction had 6 bases not matched to a gene; V was cut back by 5 bases and J by 6 bases. In germline, CDR1 is MRHNA, CDR2 SNTAGT. CDR3 loop: CASSLPGGHGYTF. As DNA, the CDR3 is TGTGCCAGCAGTCTGCCAGGGGGTCATGGCTACACCTTC.

This clone appeared once. Here the CDR3 DNA reads TGTGCCAGCAGCTTGGACTCAAATTCACCCCTCCACTTT. Protein: CASSLDSNSPLHF. The chain combines TRBV5-4 with TRBJ1-6; D gene ambiguous. Germline V gene lookup returns CDR1 SGHNT and CDR2 YYREEE (reference sequence). The V and J ends lost 0 bases and 7 bases respectively, with 5 bases between them. This CDR3 has 13 amino acids.

The chain is built from TRBV19 and TRBJ2-5, with 8 bases lining up with TRBD2. The V segment lost 7 bases and the J segment 4 bases; nucleotides outside the gene matches: 8. The CDR3 consists of 14 residues. Germline V gene lookup returns CDR1 LNHDA and CDR2 SQIVND (reference sequence). The CDR3 spells CASKVGGAGETQYF. CDR3 DNA sequence: TGTGCCAGTAAAGTCGGGGGGGCAGGAGAGACCCAGTACTTC.

This chain uses TRBV2 with TRBJ1-2; tentatively, D is TRBD1 (6 bases). CDR3 length equals 14 residues. Germline loops: CDR1 SNHLY, CDR2 FYNNEI. Trimming stripped 1 base from V and 7 bases from J, with 13 bases between. The CDR3: CASSEGRQVAGYTF. The CDR3 region has the DNA TGTGCCAGCAGTGAAGGGCGACAGGTAGCTGGCTACACCTTC.

The chain couples TRBV4-1 to TRBJ1-5; TRBD1 aligns across 7 bases. After removal of 4 bases from V and 5 bases from J, the junction contained 11 bases not matched to a gene. The CDR3 covers 16 residues. The germline V gene encodes CDR1 MGHRA and CDR2 YSYEKL. The CDR3 DNA follows: TGCGCCAGCAGCCTTTCTGGACAGGAGGCGTATCAGCCCCAGCATTTT. It specifies CASSLSGQEAYQPQHF.

V usage is TRBV3-1 (or the pseudogene TRBV3-2) and J usage is TRBJ2-7; TRBD2 aligns across 7 bases. This CDR3 is built from 12 residues. J was trimmed by 7 bases and V by 5 bases; bases with no gene match: 5. Germline lookup yields CDR1 LGHDT and CDR2 YNNKEL (reference sequence). The DNA of the CDR3 is TGTGCCAGCAGCTCCACGGGGGGTGAGCAGTACGTC. Translation: CASSSTGGEQYV.

There are a few counts of this clone. The V call is TRBV6-4, the J call TRBJ2-1, with 9 bases that match TRBD1. This CDR3 region has 14 residues. Trimming at V came to 6 bases and at J to 6 bases, leaving 6 bases not matched to a gene. The germline V gene has CDR1 MRHNA and CDR2 SNTAGT. CDR3 amino acids: CASSRDRVVNEQFF. In DNA form, the CDR3 reads TGTGCCAGCAGCCGGGACAGGGTAGTCAATGAGCAGTTCTTC.

V and J are TRBV28 and TRBJ2-1, with a weak D call TRBD2 (7 bases). The germline CDR1 and CDR2 sequences are MDHEN and SYDVKM. V lost 8 bases to trimming and J lost 7 bases, with 15 bases between them. CDR3 size: 13 residues. Here the CDR3 reads CASGGAGSNEQFF. CDR3 DNA sequence: TGTGCCAGCGGGGGGGCCGGTTCGAATGAGCAGTTCTTC.

The chain recombines TRBV6-2 or TRBV6-3 with TRBJ2-1, with D perhaps TRBD1 (5 bases). V lost 2 bases and J 2 bases, leaving 10 bases between the germline ends. The germline V gene has CDR1 MNHEY and CDR2 SVGEGT. The CDR3 has 15 residues. Written as DNA, the CDR3 is TGTGCCAGCAGTTACGGCCAGGGTCCCTACAATGAGCAGTTCTTC. Protein sequence: CASSYGQGPYNEQFF.

The chain links TRBV6-2 or TRBV6-3 to TRBJ2-1; 9 nucleotides align to TRBD1. Germline V gene lookup returns CDR1 MNHEY and CDR2 SVGEGT. The J segment lost 3 bases and the V segment lost 5 bases, leaving 5 bases of the junction unmatched. The CDR3 consists of 15 residues. Written as DNA, the CDR3 is TGTGCCAGCAGTGTCACAGGGGGCAACTACAATGAGCAGTTCTTC. Its protein is CASSVTGGNYNEQFF.

J is TRBJ2-1 and V is TRBV27, with TRBD2 matching over 10 bases. The CDR3 is made up of 15 amino acids. The V gene end was trimmed by 2 bases and the J gene end by 4 bases; junction bases not matched to a gene: 2. The germline CDR1 and CDR2 sequences are MNHEY and SMNVEV (reference sequence). The CDR3: CASSLTSGVYNEQFF. The CDR3 bases are TGTGCCAGCAGTTTAACTAGCGGGGTATACAATGAGCAGTTCTTC.

This clone was detected once. The chain recombines TRBV4-3 with TRBJ1-1, with D possibly TRBD1 on 5 matching bases. The CDR3 spans 17 residues. Germline V lookup: CDR1 LGHNA, CDR2 YSLEER. Trimming shortened V by 3 bases and J by 6 bases, and 23 bases separated the two germline ends. The CDR3 protein is CASSQGRLGGGVAEAFF. In DNA form, the CDR3 reads TGCGCCAGCAGCCAGGGGCGTTTGGGGGGAGGGGTAGCTGAAGCTTTCTTT.

In the case of this clone: The junction shows a germline mismatch at one end, possibly a read error. CDR3 nucleotides: TGCAGTGCTAGGGTCGGGGTATTATCGATTTTT. It yields the protein CSARVGVLSIF. The J gene is TRBJ1-4, the V gene TRBV20-1; no definite D call. The germline CDR1 and CDR2 sequences are DFQATT and SNEGSKA (reference sequence). The CDR3 is 11 amino acids.

The genes are TRBV29-1 and TRBJ2-5, with 10 bases that match TRBD1. The CDR3 spans 17 residues. The V gene's germline CDR1 is SQVTM and CDR2 ANQGSEA. V gave up 0 bases and J gave up 4 bases; unmatched junction bases: 11. The CDR3 loop reads CSVEDPWTGGLGETQYF. The CDR3 region has the DNA TGCAGCGTTGAAGATCCGTGGACAGGGGGATTGGGAGAGACCCAGTACTTC.

V is TRBV7-2 and J is TRBJ1-4, with unresolved D. CDR1 and CDR2 (germline): SGHTA, FQGNSA. The germline V and J ends were trimmed by 5 bases and 8 bases, with 15 bases remaining between them. This CDR3 comprises 14 residues. The CDR3 is CASSQREWQEKLFF. In DNA, the CDR3 is TGTGCCAGCAGCCAACGGGAATGGCAAGAAAAACTGTTTTTT. The full variable domain, rest sourced from reference TRBV7-2 and TRBJ1-4, is GAGVSQSPSNKVTEKGKDVELRCDPISGHTALYWYRQSLGQGLEFLIYFQGNSAPDKSGLPSDRFSAERTGGSVSTLTIQRTQQEDSAVYLCASSQREWQEKLFFGSGTQLSVL.

This chain connects TRBV9 to TRBJ1-3; 10 nucleotides align to TRBD1. The trim removed 3 bases at V and 3 bases at J, leaving 6 bases unmatched. This CDR3 has 16 residues. Germline assignment: CDR1 SGDLS and CDR2 YYNGEE. CDR3 sequence reads: CASSDRQGAHGNTIYF. The CDR3 DNA is TGTGCCAGCAGCGACCGACAGGGGGCGCATGGAAACACCATATATTTT.

CDR3 amino acids: CSARGTELNQPQHF. DNA of the CDR3: TGCAGCGCCCGAGGGACAGAACTCAATCAGCCCCAGCATTTT. The gene calls are TRBV29-1 and TRBJ1-5, with 7 bases matching TRBD1. The trim removed 7 bases at V and 3 bases at J, leaving 9 bases unmatched. CDR3 length equals 14 residues. Germline CDR1 SQVTM, CDR2 ANQGSEA. The complete variable domain, with remaining parts taken from reference TRBV29-1 and TRBJ1-5, reads SAVISQKPSRDICQRGTSLTIQCQVDSQVTMMFWYRQQPGQSLTLIATANQGSEATYESGFVIDKFPISRPNLTFSTLTVSNMSPEDSSIYLCSARGTELNQPQHFGDGTRLSIL.

The chain recombines TRBV2 with TRBJ1-2; 10 bases align to TRBD1. This CDR3 contains 14 residues. Germline CDR1 and CDR2: SNHLY and FYNNEI. V was clipped by 5 bases and J by 3 bases; unmatched bases: 3. The CDR3 DNA reads TGTGCCAGCAGTACGACAGGGGGCTACTATGGCTACACCTTC. Translated, it gives CASSTTGGYYGYTF.

This clone has more than one count but fewer than ten. The gene calls are TRBV5-1 and TRBJ2-1; possibly TRBD1 for D (5 bases). Germline CDR1 reads SGHRS; CDR2 reads YFSETQ. V shed 3 bases and J shed 6 bases, with 10 bases lying between them. The CDR3 length is 13 residues. This CDR3 is CASSSLQANEQFF. The CDR3 DNA sequence: TGCGCCAGCAGCTCACTACAGGCCAATGAGCAGTTCTTC.

The V call is TRBV7-9, the J call TRBJ2-7, with a possible D match to TRBD2 (5 bases). Between the trimmed V and J ends, which lost 1 base and 5 bases, there was a span of 15 bases. In germline, CDR1 is SEHNR, CDR2 FQNEAQ (reference sequence). The CDR3 consists of 15 residues. CDR3 in amino acids: CASSLGNRGHNEQYF. In DNA, the CDR3 is TGTGCCAGCAGCTTAGGTAACCGAGGGCACAACGAGCAGTACTTC.

The chain joins TRBV6-1 to TRBJ2-3; D perhaps matches TRBD1 (7 bases). CDR3 length: 15 amino acids. V lost 4 bases and J lost 6, with 17 bases in between. The V gene's germline CDR1 is MNHNS and CDR2 SASEGT. This CDR3 reads CASSVGQEGLDTQYF. Written as DNA, the CDR3 is TGTGCCAGCAGTGTTGGACAGGAGGGGTTGGATACGCAGTATTTT.

The chain recombines TRBV19 with TRBJ2-1; 11 positions match TRBD2. Unmatched junction bases numbered 9, after V lost 5 bases and J lost 9 bases. Germline V CDR1 and CDR2: LNHDA, SQIVND (reference sequence). There are 15 residues in the CDR3. This CDR3 is CASSASGTSGTEQFF. The CDR3 nucleotides read TGTGCCAGTAGTGCATCCGGGACTAGCGGTACTGAGCAGTTCTTC. The complete variable domain, with remaining parts taken from reference TRBV19 and TRBJ2-1, reads DGGITQSPKYLFRKEGQNVTLSCEQNLNHDAMYWYRQDPGQGLRLIYYSQIVNDFQKGDIAEGYSVSREKKESFPLTVTSAQKNPTAFYLCASSASGTSGTEQFFGPGTRLTVL.

V usage is TRBV12-3 or TRBV12-4 and J usage is TRBJ2-7, with no clear D. The CDR3 consists of 13 residues. V was shortened by 1 base and J by 3 bases, with 7 bases between the two germline ends. CDR3 sequence (DNA): TGTGCCAGCAGTTTAGGAGGTGGCTACGAGCAGTACTTC. Protein product: CASSLGGGYEQYF.

The chain employs TRBV5-1 and TRBJ2-6; tentatively, D is TRBD1 (5 bases). CDR1 and CDR2 from the germline V gene are SGHRS and YFSETQ. The CDR3 contains 18 residues. V lost 1 base and J lost 2, with 16 bases in between. CDR3: CASSLFSSRTTGANVLTF. CDR3 nucleotides: TGCGCCAGCAGCTTGTTTTCAAGCAGGACAACTGGGGCCAACGTCCTGACTTTC.